These 13 T cell receptor beta chains share one sample of origin, sequenced in a study of blood T cell repertoires in COVID-19. The assay was immunoSEQ multiplex PCR, and TCRdb's table has in-frame clones only and misses some. The sample holds 110,000 or so clones, more than 75% seen once. The specimen was peripheral blood. These receptors all stem from a man between 60 and 75 years old with acute or convalescent COVID-19.

The chain has TRBV28 and TRBJ2-7, with a weak D call TRBD1 (6 bases). Trimming stripped 2 bases from V and 5 bases from J, with 13 bases between. This CDR3 has 14 residues. CDR1 is MDHEN, CDR2 SYDVKM, per germline. CDR3 sequence reads: CASSLTRGYNEQYF. Written as DNA, the CDR3 is TGTGCCAGCAGTTTAACGAGGGGGTACAACGAGCAGTACTTC.

V and J are TRBV6-5 and TRBJ2-1, with D perhaps TRBD2 (7 bases). The V gene's germline CDR1 is MNHEY and CDR2 SVGAGI. V was pared by 6 bases and J by 7 bases, with 19 bases between. The CDR3 has 15 amino acids. CDR3 residues: CASSLGGARRNEQFF. The DNA of the CDR3 is TGTGCCAGCAGCCTTGGGGGGGCACGGAGGAATGAGCAGTTCTTC.

The genes are TRBV4-3 and TRBJ2-3, with 8 nucleotides matching TRBD2. The CDR3 extends over 19 amino acids. V lost 1 base to trimming and J lost 4 bases; unmatched junction nucleotides: 16. Germline-derived CDR1 and CDR2 are LGHNA and YSLEER. The CDR3 protein is CASSQVPLLSGSVSDTQYF. The CDR3 bases are TGCGCCAGCAGCCAAGTCCCCCTATTAAGCGGGAGTGTCTCAGATACGCAGTATTTT.

The chain joins TRBV2 to TRBJ2-7; TRBD2 agrees at 12 bases. Looked up from germline, CDR1 is SNHLY and CDR2 is FYNNEI. This CDR3 is built from 15 residues. Germline trimming cut 8 bases from V and 0 bases from J; bases unmatched to any gene: 5. The CDR3 protein is CASGPTSGSSYEQYF. The CDR3 nucleotides are TGTGCCAGCGGCCCGACTAGCGGGAGCTCCTACGAGCAGTACTTC. Using reference TRBV2 and TRBJ2-7 for the parts outside the CDR3, the full variable domain is EPEVTQTPSHQVTQMGQEVILRCVPISNHLYFYWYRQILGQKVEFLVSFYNNEISEKSEIFDDQFSVERPDGSNFTLKIRSTKLEDSAMYFCASGPTSGSSYEQYFGPGTRLTVT.

The chain couples TRBV9 to TRBJ2-1; a possible D gene is TRBD2 (6 bases). There are 17 residues in the CDR3. Germline values: CDR1 SGDLS, CDR2 YYNGEE. Deletions cut 0 bases from V and 5 bases from J, with 18 bases between. The CDR3: CASSVGPGLLTHNEQFF. The DNA of the CDR3 is TGTGCCAGCAGCGTAGGGCCGGGACTTTTAACCCACAATGAGCAGTTCTTC. Supplemented by reference TRBV9 and TRBJ2-1, the full variable domain reads DSGVTQTPKHLITATGQRVTLRCSPRSGDLSVYWYQQSLDQGLQFLIQYYNGEERAKGNILERFSAQQFPDLHSELNLSSLELGDSALYFCASSVGPGLLTHNEQFFGPGTRLTVL.

This clone has a single count. J is TRBJ1-4 and V is TRBV5-1; D remains ambiguous. The CDR3 loop spans 14 amino acids. Trimming removed 7 bases at V and 0 bases at J, with 10 bases between. Germline lookup yields CDR1 SGHRS and CDR2 YFSETQ. The CDR3 nucleotides read TGCGCCAGCGCCCCGAGCTCAACTAATGAAAAACTGTTTTTT. It specifies CASAPSSTNEKLFF.

The rearrangement uses TRBV21-1 and TRBJ2-7; no DNA check was done on the table's D call, TRBD2. TRBV21-1 is a documented pseudogene. CDR3 length: 14 amino acids. The CDR3 sequence is CASSKWESSYEQYF. CDR3 DNA sequence: TGTGCCAGCAGCAAGTGGGAGAGCTCCTACGAGCAGTACTTC.

This clone was seen a few times. The V and J genes are TRBV11-2 and TRBJ2-1; 8 bases are shared with TRBD2. Germline CDR1 reads SGHAT; CDR2 reads FQNNGV. Trimming removed 5 bases from V and 3 bases from J; junction bases left unmatched: 9. The CDR3 length is 16 residues. CDR3 region: CASSPRLAKIYNEQFF. The DNA of the CDR3 is TGTGCCAGCAGCCCCCGACTAGCGAAAATCTACAATGAGCAGTTCTTC.

CDR3: CATRQGSTGELFF. DNA for the CDR3: TGTGCCACCAGACAGGGGTCCACCGGGGAGCTGTTTTTT. V usage is TRBV24-1 and J usage is TRBJ2-2, with 7 bases lining up with TRBD1. The CDR3 totals 13 residues. The V gene's germline CDR1 is KGHDR and CDR2 SFDVKD. V gave up 7 bases and J gave up 4 bases; unmatched junction bases: 2.

The chain joins TRBV6-1 to TRBJ1-5; TRBD1 agrees at 8 bases. The J segment lost 6 bases and the V segment lost 3 bases, leaving 1 base of the junction unmatched. This CDR3 region has 13 residues. Per germline, CDR1 MNHNS and CDR2 SASEGT. The CDR3 is CASSDRGLQPQHF. The CDR3 DNA follows: TGTGCCAGCAGTGACAGGGGGCTTCAGCCCCAGCATTTT.

The chain combines TRBV7-2 with TRBJ2-5, with a tentative D call TRBD2 (7 bases). The CDR3 is 13 residues long. CDR1 is SGHTA, CDR2 FQGNSA, per germline. V was cut by 4 bases and J by 5 bases, with 11 bases left in between. In DNA, the CDR3 is TGTGCCAGCAGCTACAGGGAGGGGGAGACCCAGTACTTC. This sequence encodes CASSYREGETQYF.

The chain employs TRBV6-2 or TRBV6-3 and TRBJ1-1; possible D gene TRBD1, 5 bases. This CDR3 has 15 residues. Between the trimmed V and J ends, which lost 2 bases and 1 base, there was a span of 11 bases. Per the germline V gene, CDR1 is MNHEY and CDR2 is SVGEGT. CDR3 in amino acids: CASSYGQGGNTEAFF. As DNA, the CDR3 is TGTGCCAGCAGTTACGGGCAGGGTGGGAACACTGAAGCTTTCTTT.

The chain joins TRBV5-6 to TRBJ2-5; D unresolved. V dropped 0 bases and J dropped 2 bases, with 8 bases sitting between them. CDR3 length equals 14 residues. Germline-derived CDR1 and CDR2 are SGHDT and YYEEEE. The CDR3 DNA reads TGTGCCAGCAGCTTGGACAGTTTACAAGAGACCCAGTACTTC. Encoded protein: CASSLDSLQETQYF. Drawing the rest from reference TRBV5-6 and TRBJ2-5, the complete variable domain is DAGVTQSPTHLIKTRGQQVTLRCSPKSGHDTVSWYQQALGQGPQFIFQYYEEEERQRGNFPDRFSGHQFPNYSSELNVNALLLGDSALYLCASSLDSLQETQYFGPGTRLLVL.